The rows below give T cell receptor beta chains drawn from one sample of a study of cytomegalovirus exposure and HLA in healthy donors. Some clones are missing from TCRdb's copy, which holds only in-frame ones; the method was immunoSEQ multiplex PCR. The sample lists some 95,000 clones, roughly 74% occurring once. The sequencing sample was made of PBMCs. These receptors were collected from a woman younger than 30 in good health and CMV-seropositive. Both conserved end residues are part of each CDR3. The D gene is left open where the match is weak. Some rows have no size entry. The others give once, few or many, or a class for an expanded clone.

. | . | TRBJ2-5 | TRBV6-5 | CASSYEFREETQYF | TGTGCCAGCAGTTACGAGTTCAGGGAAGAGACCCAGTACTTC
. | . | TRBJ2-5 | TRBV5-4 | CASSPWGGAETQYF | TGTGCCAGCAGCCCATGGGGGGGCGCTGAGACCCAGTACTTC
TRBD2 | few | TRBJ2-7 | TRBV6-5 | CASSYQLAGEQYF | TGTGCCAGCAGTTACCAACTAGCGGGCGAGCAGTACTTC
TRBD1 | few | TRBJ2-7 | TRBV2 | CASSEVRQGAYEQYF | TGTGCCAGCAGTGAAGTAAGACAGGGGGCTTACGAGCAGTACTTC
TRBD1 | once | TRBJ1-2 | TRBV9 | CASQGVNYGYTF | TGTGCCAGCCAGGGGGTTAACTATGGCTACACCTTC
TRBD1 | . | TRBJ2-7 | TRBV19 | CASRQGASDEQYF | TGTGCCAGTAGGCAGGGGGCGAGCGACGAGCAGTACTTC
. | . | TRBJ2-3 | TRBV15 | CATSNSITSTDTQYF | TGTGCCACCAGCAATAGCATAACTAGCACAGATACGCAGTATTTT
. | . | TRBJ2-7 | TRBV7-2 | CASSLLISSTYEQYF | TGTGCCAGCAGCTTATTGATTAGCAGTACCTACGAGCAGTACTTC
TRBD1 | . | TRBJ2-1 | TRBV6-1 | CASSPDRGRYNEQFF | TGTGCCAGCAGTCCCGACAGGGGGCGTTACAATGAGCAGTTCTTC
. | . | TRBJ1-4 | TRBV7-2 | CASSLKVGPAGEKLFF | TGTGCCAGCAGCTTAAAGGTGGGCCCGGCAGGGGAAAAACTGTTTTTT
. | . | TRBJ2-7 | TRBV6-1 | CASSLQFYEQYF | TGTGCCAGCAGCCTACAGTTCTACGAGCAGTACTTC
. | . | TRBJ1-5 | TRBV28 | CASSWGGSSNQPQHF | TGTGCCAGCAGTTGGGGGGGGAGTAGCAATCAGCCCCAGCATTTT
. | . | TRBJ1-1 | TRBV18 | CASSPDTYEAFF | TGTGCCAGCTCACCGGACACGTATGAAGCTTTCTTT
. | . | TRBJ1-2 | TRBV19 | CASSIVQGANYGYTF | TGTGCCAGTAGTATAGTCCAGGGCGCTAACTATGGCTACACCTTC
. | . | TRBJ1-2 | TRBV5-4 | CASSFGGQGANYGYTF | TGTGCCAGCAGCTTCGGGGGTCAAGGAGCTAACTATGGCTACACCTTC
. | . | TRBJ1-5 | TRBV29-1 | CSARDNFNQPQHF | TGCAGCGCCCGGGACAATTTCAATCAGCCCCAGCATTTT
TRBD2 | . | TRBJ2-1 | TRBV30 | CVWSVQREVNEQFF | TGTGTCTGGAGTGTACAGCGGGAGGTAAATGAGCAGTTCTTC
TRBD1 | . | TRBJ2-7 | TRBV7-9 | CASSARDSYEQYF | TGTGCCAGCAGCGCGAGGGACAGCTACGAGCAGTACTTC
. | . | TRBJ1-2 | TRBV11-2 | CASSLEAGMSYGYTF | TGTGCCAGCAGCTTAGAGGCGGGTATGAGCTATGGCTACACCTTC
TRBD1 | . | TRBJ1-4 | TRBV7-6 | CASSPMTGPNEKLFF | TGTGCCAGCAGCCCTATGACAGGGCCTAATGAAAAACTGTTTTTT
TRBD1 | . | TRBJ2-3 | TRBV2 | CASSGPPPTGSTADTQYF | TGTGCCAGCAGTGGGCCACCTCCGACAGGGTCGACGGCAGATACGCAGTATTTT
. | . | TRBJ2-5 | TRBV9 | CASSVGTSQETQYF | TGTGCCAGCAGCGTTGGGACTTCCCAAGAGACCCAGTACTTC
. | . | TRBJ2-5 | TRBV5-6 | CASSLGREFYGQYF | TGTGCCAGCAGCTTGGGCCGGGAATTCTACGGGCAGTACTTC